This record looks at one TCR beta chain sequence and its context. Germline CDR1 is SGDLS and CDR2 is YYNGEE. The CDR3 spans 15 residues. The V and J ends lost 3 bases and 1 base respectively, with 13 bases between them. These data originate in a study of beta chain features in type 1 diabetes. Reverse transcribing all isolated RNA meant expressed TCRB transcripts were sequenced. TCRdb's copy holds only in-frame clones and misses some; the assay was immunoSEQ multiplex PCR. This table holds a few hundred thousand clones, 11% found once. The chain combines TRBV9 with TRBJ1-2, with a possible D match to TRBD1 (6 bases). This sequence was found in a woman aged 25 to 39 in good health. Sequencing was done on a sample of naive CD4+ T cells from blood. In DNA, the CDR3 is TGTGCCAGCAGCGCCCGGGGGGCAGTTAACTATGGCTACACCTTC. It codes for CASSARGAVNYGYTF.